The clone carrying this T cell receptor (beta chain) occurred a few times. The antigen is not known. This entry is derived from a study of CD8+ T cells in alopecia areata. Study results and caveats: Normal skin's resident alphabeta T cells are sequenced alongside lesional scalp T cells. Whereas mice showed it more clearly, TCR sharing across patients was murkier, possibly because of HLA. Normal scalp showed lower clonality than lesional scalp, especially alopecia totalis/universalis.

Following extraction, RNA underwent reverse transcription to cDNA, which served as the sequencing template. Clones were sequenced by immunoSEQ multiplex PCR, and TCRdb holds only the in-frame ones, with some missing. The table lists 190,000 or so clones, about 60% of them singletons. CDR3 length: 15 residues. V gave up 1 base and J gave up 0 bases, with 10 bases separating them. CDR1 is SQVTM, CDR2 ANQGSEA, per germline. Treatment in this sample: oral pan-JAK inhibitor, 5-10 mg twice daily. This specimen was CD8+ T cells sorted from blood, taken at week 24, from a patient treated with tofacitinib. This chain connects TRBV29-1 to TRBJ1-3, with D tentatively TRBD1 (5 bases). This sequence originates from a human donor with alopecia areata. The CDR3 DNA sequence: TGCAGCGTTGAAGGGTCAGGGAACTCTGGAAACACCATATATTTT. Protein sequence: CSVEGSGNSGNTIYF. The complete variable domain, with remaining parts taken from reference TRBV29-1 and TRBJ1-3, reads SAVISQKPSRDICQRGTSLTIQCQVDSQVTMMFWYRQQPGQSLTLIATANQGSEATYESGFVIDKFPISRPNLTFSTLTVSNMSPEDSSIYLCSVEGSGNSGNTIYFGEGSWLTVV.